One and the same sample provided the 21 T cell receptor beta chains below, sequenced in a study of low-dose radiotherapy and immunotherapy resistance in tumors. Priming of first-strand cDNA relied on TRAV- and TRBV-specific primers (covering alpha and beta chains). The PCR that amplified TCRs ran for approximately 20 cycles, relying on a constant-region primer and a V-primer adapter. One entry per CDR3 protein results from TCRdb running MiXCR on the reads. Of over 15,000 distinct CDR3 sequences listed, about 70% are singletons. These receptors were collected from a human donor with advanced metastatic prostate, ovarian, gallbladder or colorectal cancer (not recorded which). This table probably holds off-target reads from a library built for another chain.

The chain recombines TRBV5-1 with TRBJ2-1; TRBD2 matches at 9 bases. CDR3 length: 15 amino acids. V gave up 0 bases and J gave up 9 bases; unmatched junction bases: 7. From germline, CDR1 is SGHRS and CDR2 YFSETQ. CDR3 DNA sequence: TGCGCCAGCAGCTTGGCGGCGGGAGGGGTAGGTGAGCAGTTCTTC. Translating gives CASSLAAGGVGEQFF. Variable domain in full (rest from reference TRBV5-1 and TRBJ2-1): KAGVTQTPRYLIKTRGQQVTLSCSPISGHRSVSWYQQTPGQGLQFLFEYFSETQRNKGNFPGRFSGRQFSNSRSEMNVSTLELGDSALYLCASSLAAGGVGEQFFGPGTRLTVL.

V and J are TRBV28 and TRBJ1-2; 8 bases are a match to TRBD1. The CDR3 is made up of 16 amino acids. Germline values: CDR1 MDHEN, CDR2 SYDVKM. Trimming at V came to 8 bases and at J to 4 bases, leaving 15 bases not matched to a gene. Here the CDR3 DNA reads TGTGCCAGCGAGGTGGGATTCGGACAGGGTTTCTATGGCTACACCTTC. This translates into CASEVGFGQGFYGYTF.

The rearrangement links TRBV28 to TRBJ1-2; perhaps TRBD1 as D (6 bases). Germline V gene sequence: CDR1 MDHEN, CDR2 SYDVKM. Trimming took off 4 bases at V and 4 bases at J, with 13 bases between the two ends. CDR3 length equals 14 residues. The CDR3 DNA is TGTGCCAGCAGTTACGGGGACAACCTCTATGGCTACACCTTC. Translation: CASSYGDNLYGYTF.

V and J are TRBV7-2 and TRBJ2-5; TRBD2 aligns across 12 bases. Germline values: CDR1 SGHTA, CDR2 FQGNSA. The length of the CDR3 is 14 residues. After removal of 4 bases from V and 5 bases from J, the junction contained 2 bases not matched to a gene. For the CDR3, the DNA is TGTGCCAGCAGCTCTAGCGGGAGGGGGGAGACCCAGTACTTC. This gives the protein CASSSSGRGETQYF.

This clonotype has just one count. This chain joins TRBV9 and TRBJ2-4, with D tentatively TRBD2 (7 bases). Germline CDR1 and CDR2: SGDLS and YYNGEE. The CDR3 totals 18 residues. The V end lost 3 bases, the J end lost 3 bases, and 22 bases lay between the germline ends. The CDR3 sequence: CASSARSWGGLVKNIQYF. In nucleotides, the CDR3 is TGTGCCAGCAGCGCCCGTAGTTGGGGGGGGCTAGTCAAAAACATTCAGTACTTC.

The chain recombines TRBV9 with TRBJ2-3; D is unclear. This CDR3 is 14 amino acids long. V was cut by 4 bases and J by 6 bases, with 15 bases left in between. Germline CDR1 reads SGDLS; CDR2 reads YYNGEE. CDR3 loop: CASSPIGQSDTQYF. In DNA, the CDR3 is TGTGCCAGCAGCCCAATCGGCCAGTCGGATACGCAGTATTTT.

This rearrangement joins TRBV14 to TRBJ1-3; maybe TRBD1 (5 bases). Trimming left V 0 bases short and J 4 bases short, with 10 bases between. This CDR3 has 15 amino acids. Per the germline V gene, CDR1 is SGHDN and CDR2 is FVKESK. This CDR3 reads CASSQESREGNTIYF. The DNA of the CDR3 is TGTGCCAGCAGCCAAGAGTCCAGGGAAGGAAACACCATATATTTT. Full variable domain (remainder filled in from reference TRBV14 and TRBJ1-3): EAGVTQFPSHSVIEKGQTVTLRCDPISGHDNLYWYRRVMGKEIKFLLHFVKESKQDESGMPNNRFLAERTGGTYSTLKVQPAELEDSGVYFCASSQESREGNTIYFGEGSWLTVV.

The chain recombines TRBV7-9 with TRBJ1-1, with TRBD1 identical over 9 bases. Germline CDR1 and CDR2: SEHNR and FQNEAQ (reference sequence). There are 16 residues in the CDR3. V lost 5 bases to trimming and J lost 0 bases; unmatched junction nucleotides: 7. CDR3 in amino acids: CASSPKTGGMNTEAFF. The CDR3 DNA reads TGTGCCAGCAGCCCCAAGACAGGGGGTATGAACACTGAAGCTTTCTTT.

This clonotype was counted between two and nine times. The J gene is TRBJ1-2, the V gene TRBV12-3 or TRBV12-4; no reliable D call. V lost 0 bases, J lost 4 bases, and 6 bases lay in between. The CDR3 totals 13 residues. Here the CDR3 reads CASSLARPYGYTF. The DNA of the CDR3 is TGTGCCAGCAGTTTAGCGCGTCCCTATGGCTACACCTTC.

This CDR3 reads CASRGSSGSSDTQYF. The CDR3 DNA follows: TGTGCCAGCAGAGGGTCTAGCGGGAGCTCAGATACGCAGTATTTT. The rearrangement joins TRBV6-8 to TRBJ2-3; 10 bases agree with TRBD2. The trim removed 6 bases at V and 4 bases at J, leaving 7 bases unmatched. Germline CDR1 reads MNHGY; CDR2 reads SAAAGT. This CDR3 is built from 15 residues.

The genes are TRBV20-1 and TRBJ2-6; D gene uncertain. V was cut by 3 bases and J by 0 bases, with 18 bases left in between. This CDR3 is built from 18 residues. Germline CDR1 and CDR2: DFQATT and SNEGSKA (reference sequence). CDR3 sequence (DNA): TGCAGTGCTAGGAGGAGAGCTCCACTGGACTCTGGGGCCAACGTCCTGACTTTC. Its protein product is CSARRRAPLDSGANVLTF.

This clonotype was detected only once. The chain combines TRBV4-3 with TRBJ2-3; 7 nucleotides align to TRBD2. This CDR3 is 16 amino acids long. V lost 2 bases and J lost 4; bases outside the gene matches: 9. Germline values: CDR1 LGHNA, CDR2 YSLEER. CDR3 coding DNA: TGCGCCAGCAGCCAAACCCGGACTAGGGGTCCAGATACGCAGTATTTT. As protein: CASSQTRTRGPDTQYF.

This clonotype was picked up a small number of times. The chain couples TRBV6-1 to TRBJ2-1, with TRBD2 matching 12 bases. CDR1 is MNHNS and CDR2 is SASEGT in the germline V gene. CDR3 size: 17 residues. J was trimmed by 2 bases and V by 0 bases; bases with no gene match: 2. DNA for the CDR3: TGTGCCAGCAGTGAAGCCCGACTAGCGGGGGCCTACAATGAGCAGTTCTTC. Protein product: CASSEARLAGAYNEQFF.

This clonotype was seen a handful of times. The V call is TRBV18, the J call TRBJ1-1; 8 positions agree with TRBD1. Germline trimming cut 8 bases from V and 3 bases from J; bases unmatched to any gene: 5. The CDR3 runs 13 residues. Germline V gene sequence: CDR1 KGHSH, CDR2 LQKENI. CDR3 loop: CASRKQGDTEAFF. The CDR3, as DNA: TGTGCCAGCCGTAAACAGGGGGACACTGAAGCTTTCTTT.

The chain employs TRBV29-1 and TRBJ2-7; D ambiguous. The CDR3 runs 12 residues. V gave up 6 bases and J gave up 3 bases, with 12 bases separating them. Germline V gives CDR1 SQVTM, CDR2 ANQGSEA. The CDR3 sequence: CSVQRENYEQYF. The DNA for the CDR3 is TGCAGCGTGCAGCGCGAGAACTACGAGCAGTACTTC.

This chain links TRBV15 with TRBJ2-5, with 7 bases identical to TRBD1. The CDR3 runs to 15 residues. The germline V gene encodes CDR1 LNHNV and CDR2 YYDKDF (reference sequence). V lost 5 bases and J lost 1; bases outside the gene matches: 7. CDR3 amino acids: CATSGKTGFQETQYF. The CDR3 region has the DNA TGTGCCACCAGCGGAAAGACAGGGTTCCAAGAGACCCAGTACTTC.

The chain combines TRBV20-1 with TRBJ2-1, with 8 nucleotides matching TRBD1. Losses at the gene ends were 5 bases for V and 4 bases for J; bases not matched to a gene: 7. Germline V gene data show CDR1 as DFQATT and CDR2 as SNEGSKA (reference sequence). The CDR3 is made up of 14 amino acids. The CDR3 protein is CSAPRGLGYNEQFF. The CDR3 bases are TGCAGTGCTCCCAGGGGGCTAGGTTACAATGAGCAGTTCTTC.

J is TRBJ2-7 and V is TRBV5-1; the D is unclear. V gave up 0 bases and J gave up 2 bases, with 6 bases separating them. This CDR3 region has 13 residues. The germline gives CDR1 SGHRS, CDR2 YFSETQ. CDR3 in DNA: TGCGCCAGCAGCTTGGACAGAACCTACGAGCAGTACTTC. This sequence encodes CASSLDRTYEQYF.

The chain is built from TRBV20-1 and TRBJ2-6, with D hard to call. The CDR3 extends over 14 amino acids. CDR1 and CDR2 from the germline V gene are DFQATT and SNEGSKA (reference sequence). V gave up 6 bases and J gave up 6 bases, with 15 bases separating them. The CDR3 coding sequence is TGCAGTGCCCTAACCCCGGGTCAGGCCAACGTCCTGACTTTC. This sequence encodes CSALTPGQANVLTF.

The chain is built from TRBV20-1 and TRBJ2-5; the match to TRBD2 covers 12 bases. CDR1 is DFQATT and CDR2 is SNEGSKA in the germline V gene (reference sequence). The CDR3 extends over 18 amino acids. V shed 2 bases, J shed 2 bases, and the junction held 12 bases outside the gene matches. In nucleotides, the CDR3 is TGCAGTGCTAGACAGAGACTAGCGGGGGCCCGGAGACAAGAGACCCAGTACTTC. Encoded protein: CSARQRLAGARRQETQYF.

The gene calls are TRBV7-8 and TRBJ1-5; TRBD1 is a possible D gene (5 bases). With 2 bases removed from V and 4 bases from J, the gap between germline ends came to 15 bases. Germline V lookup: CDR1 SGHVS, CDR2 FQNEAQ. The CDR3 has 16 amino acids. The CDR3 DNA is TGTGCCAGCAGCTTATATGGGACGTCTACTAATCAGCCCCAGCATTTT. This sequence encodes CASSLYGTSTNQPQHF.